This T cell receptor (beta chain) is drawn from a study of shared clonotypes between healthy human individuals. Study conclusions and caveats: Having only a few donors restricted how much genetic and exposure-history diversity was captured.

TCRdb keeps only in-frame clones here, not all; method: immunoSEQ multiplex PCR. Here the sample spans around 1.6 million clones, 95% to 99% being singletons. Notes on this clone: Its antigen is undetermined.

V was pared by 4 bases and J by 1 base, with 11 bases between. The germline CDR1 and CDR2 sequences are MDHEN and SYDVKM. The CDR3 covers 14 residues. The sample was naive CD4+ T cells sorted from blood. Subset denoted: CD45RA+ positively selected. The clonotype originates from a young man in good health. The gene calls are TRBV28 and TRBJ2-7; either TRBD1 or TRBD2 may supply D (5 bases each). The CDR3 coding sequence is TGTGCCAGCAGTTCCTGGGACCTTTCCTACGAGCAGTACTTC. It translates to CASSSWDLSYEQYF.